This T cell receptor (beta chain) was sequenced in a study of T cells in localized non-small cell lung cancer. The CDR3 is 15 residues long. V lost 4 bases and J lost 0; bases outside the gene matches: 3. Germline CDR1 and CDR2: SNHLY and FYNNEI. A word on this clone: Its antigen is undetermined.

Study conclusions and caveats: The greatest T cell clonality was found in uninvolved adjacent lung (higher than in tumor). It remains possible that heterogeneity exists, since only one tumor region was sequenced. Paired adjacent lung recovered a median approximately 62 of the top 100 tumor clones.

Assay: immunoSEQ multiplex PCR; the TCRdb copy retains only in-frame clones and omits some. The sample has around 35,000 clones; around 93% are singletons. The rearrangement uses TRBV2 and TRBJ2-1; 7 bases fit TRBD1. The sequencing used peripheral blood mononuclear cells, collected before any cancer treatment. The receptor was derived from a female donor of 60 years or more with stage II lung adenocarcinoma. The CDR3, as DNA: TGTGCCAGCAGTGCTCAGGGGGACTCCTACAATGAGCAGTTCTTC. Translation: CASSAQGDSYNEQFF.